This T cell receptor beta chain was obtained from a study of OX40 agonist ivuxolimab in advanced cancers. At the level of the whole study: Ivuxolimab was an agonistic, fully human IgG2 monoclonal antibody directed against OX40 (CD134), a costimulatory receptor. Intravenous ivuxolimab was administered to patients every 2 weeks at six dose levels: 0.01, 0.1, 0.3, 1.5, 3 and 10 mg/kg. The point of sequencing TCRbeta in the periphery was to test whether ivuxolimab changed TCR sequence diversity and drove clonal T-cell expansion. Three dose-escalation patients achieved partial responses, one with hepatocellular carcinoma and two with cutaneous melanoma. The dose-escalation cohort was roughly 87% male with a mean age of about 60 years, ranging from roughly 20 to 85. Prior anti-PD-1, anti-PD-L1 or anti-CTLA-4 therapy was permitted, and checkpoint inhibitors had been received by about 36% of dose-escalation patients. Of the roughly 54 dose-escalation patients, hepatocellular carcinoma was present in approximately 20, melanoma in roughly 15, renal cell carcinoma in 9 and head and neck cancer in 9. The paper reports the monotherapy dose-escalation portion (N of about 56 patients) of the phase I ivuxolimab trial.

The CDR1 and CDR2 encoded by the germline V gene (reference sequence) are MNHNY and SVGAGI. The CDR3 spans 10 residues, from the cysteine through the phenylalanine. The retained sequence is limited to the CDR3, 30 bases, with the frame set at the first base. Deletion took 7 bases off V and 3 bases off J, with a span of 4 bases between the germline ends. Patients with a history of autoimmune disease or receiving systemic immunosuppression were excluded from the trial. Peripheral blood for TCR sequencing was collected from all dose cohorts at baseline, on cycle 4 day 1, and on cycle 7 day 1. The samples were drawn from a first-in-human, open-label, multicenter phase I dose-escalation trial of ivuxolimab. The trial enrolled adults with locally advanced or metastatic head and neck squamous cell, hepatocellular, melanoma or renal cell carcinoma. Before TCR sequencing, CD4+ T cells and CD8+ T cells from peripheral blood were sorted into separate populations.

Of note for this clone: What this receptor recognizes is not known. No base quality information exists; no much larger clone differs at one position.

To sequence the TCRbeta CDR3 region, genomic DNA was isolated from the sorted cells. The immunoSEQ Assay was used to sequence the TCRbeta CDR3 regions. As stored in TCRdb, this immuneACCESS dataset retains in-frame rearrangements with V and J assigned. A fraction of the clones does not appear; measured against another copy, unresolved V genes explain less than half of the discrepancy, and the remainder lacks a known reason. In all, the sample holds some 46,000 clones, and about 94% of those were seen once. The ten biggest clones cover roughly 11% of the sample. Broader findings and caveats from the paper: Which antigens the clonally expanded peripheral T cells were specific for was not determined. On average, CD8+ T cells showed more expanded clones than CD4+ T cells after ivuxolimab. At doses of 0.1 to 3.0 mg/kg, clonal expansion of both CD4+ and CD8+ T cells in blood was seen between baseline and week 6. Low levels of normalized T-cell clonal expansion were also seen in some patients who did not respond. In the 0.1-3.0 mg/kg groups, partial responders had among the lowest normalized peripheral clonal expansion, particularly in CD8+ T cells.

The sample here was CD4+ or CD8+ T cells sorted from blood, taken in a trial of the OX40 agonist ivuxolimab. The sequence came from an adult with an advanced solid tumor such as melanoma, head and neck, liver or kidney cancer. The V and J segments used are TRBV6-6 and TRBJ2-7, with the D segment identity uncertain. At the DNA level, the sequence is TGTGCCAGCAAGGGCTACGAGCAGTACTTC. It translates as CASKGYEQYF.